This is a list of T cell receptor beta chains from one sample in a study of shared clonotypes between healthy human individuals. Method: immunoSEQ multiplex PCR; TCRdb's copy keeps in-frame clones and lacks some. Here the sample spans about 2,500,000 clones, around 94% being singletons. Sequenced: naive CD4+ T cells sorted from blood. These receptors were taken from a man younger than 30 in good health. CDR3s include the opening cysteine and the closing phenylalanine or tryptophan. A D gene is named only where the DNA matches it firmly.

TRBJ2-3 | TRBD2 | TRBV9 | CASSAPKSGGDTDTQYF
TRBJ2-2 | TRBD1 | TRBV15 | CATSPRTGNTGELFF
TRBJ2-1 | NA | TRBV28 | CASSLQQNYNEQFF
TRBJ2-7 | NA | TRBV11-3 | CASSCKASRGEQYF
TRBJ2-2 | NA | TRBV4-1 | CASSLGTDTGELFF
TRBJ2-2 | TRBD2 | TRBV19 | CAVSSLADTGELFF
TRBJ1-1 | NA | TRBV10-3 | CAISEGGGTEAFF
TRBJ2-3 | NA | TRBV5-6 | CASSLTLGDTDTQYF
TRBJ2-7 | NA | TRBV28 | CASSNRVGEQYF
TRBJ1-1 | TRBD1 | TRBV18 | CASSRGQASEAFF
TRBJ1-5 | NA | TRBV19 | CASSIPAERGSNQPQHF